This T cell receptor beta chain stems from a study of early T cells in non-severe SARS-CoV-2 infection. At the level of the study: Sequencing of unsorted whole blood was done on bulk RNA, leaving chains unpaired. Whole-study findings and limits: There was a bias toward anti-spike CD8 responses in VDJdb matching, which missed private and CD4 specificities.

The sample holds many counts of this clonotype. The antigen is undetermined. The CDR3 is 11 amino acids. Germline V gene sequence: CDR1 MDHEN, CDR2 SYDVKM. V shed 6 bases and J shed 7 bases, with 10 bases lying between them. Researchers tagged individual cDNA molecules with unique molecular identifiers. Each CDR3 protein gets one entry after TCRdb re-called the 5' RACE reads with MiXCR. The table shows about 36,000 distinct CDR3 sequences, with 8.5% to 10% occurring only once. The TCR was taken from an adult who was a healthcare worker with PCR-confirmed SARS-CoV-2 infection or an uninfected control (not recorded which). J is TRBJ2-7 and V is TRBV28; D is uncertain. Material for sequencing was whole blood. The chain's CDR3 is CASSSPVEQYF. The CDR3 nucleotides are TGTGCCAGCAGCAGCCCCGTAGAGCAGTACTTC.